This T cell receptor beta chain comes out of a study of neurological immune-mediated disorders (dated by TCRdb to between 2018 and 2021). Regarding the study in general: Using UMI-based sequencing, the study compared peripheral blood TCR-beta repertoires from patients with HTLV-I-associated myelopathy (HAM/TSP), patients with multiple sclerosis, and healthy controls. The approximately 100 TCR-beta libraries included longitudinal samples, technical triplicates and paired sorted CD4+ and CD8+ T-cell subsets alongside PBMC samples. Longitudinal HAM/TSP and healthy donors had 3 time-points each (3-40 month intervals). The cohort comprised roughly 65 subjects: roughly 14 HAM/TSP patients, 35 or so multiple sclerosis patients and around 20 healthy controls. Points the paper makes about the study in general: The highest TCR clonal expansion was observed in HAM/TSP patients, whereas the lowest was observed in MS patients, even when compared with healthy controls. No identical CDR3 amino acid sequences were shared among expanded clones across subjects, suggesting private TCR-beta repertoires in all groups.

This clonotype was observed many times. No antigen is known for it. Base qualities are missing; no much larger clone stands one base away. The sample's time point, from its label and the paper: longitudinal time-point 2. For unsorted PBMC libraries, 2 million PBMCs were used after storage in RNAlater at -80 degrees C until RNA extraction. Peripheral blood was subjected to Ficoll-Hypaque density gradient centrifugation to isolate PBMCs, which were then cryopreserved in liquid nitrogen. cDNA was synthesized by template-switch 5'RACE using a primer with a 10-nucleotide random unique molecular identifier that tagged each TCR transcript. Over 180 million TCR-beta sequences, covering 15-18 subjects, were produced in each sequencing run. The RNeasy kit was used to extract total RNA. Using the KAPA Real-time Library Amplification kit, TCR-beta VDJ regions were amplified with primers for the TCR constant region and the 5'RACE anchor. Sample indexes and Illumina adaptors were added in a first PCR, after which library yield was increased in a second PCR. After purification with Ampure beads, the TCR product of roughly 650 bp was size-selected on a 2% E-gel SizeSelection system. Before pooling, libraries had their quality checked on a Bioanalyzer, their concentration measured with Qubit, and their quantity determined with the Kapa Library Quantification kit. An Illumina HiSeq 2500 was used to sequence the libraries paired-end at 2 x 150 bp. To increase sequence diversity, roughly 24-30% phiX was spiked into each library pool. Per the original workflow: Quality-filtered reads were processed with the UMI-based MiGEC pipeline, and over 80% of raw TCR sequences were removed by the MiGEC pipeline during error correction. IMGT germline references were used for alignment of VDJ genes, and clonotypes were defined by a unique CDR3 amino acid sequence together with V-J genes. Clonal expansion, Shannon diversity and CDR3 relatedness (CalcPairwiseDistances, ClusterSamples) were evaluated with VDJtools, and phylogenetic trees were built with CLCbio workbench. Using coefficient-of-variation modelling across technical triplicates, the study counted a clone as expanded if it had at least 8 unique UMIs. The raw public reads went through TCRdb reprocessing: fastp at Q25, MiXCR clone calling, in-frame beta chains kept. Identical CDR3 protein sequences are pooled into one entry, listed with their most common genes and DNA. In this record, the V and J calls reflect TCRdb's handling and not the investigators' own analysis. Counted in this sample were about 49,000 distinct CDR3 sequences; about 12% of them appeared once. In total, the top ten clones hold 4.5% of the sample.

The clonotype was recovered from a male donor with HTLV-1-associated myelopathy (HAM/TSP). The sequencing input was PBMCs.

This receptor carries the CDR3 CASTSLRTGAGAFF. The nucleotides are TGCGCCAGCACCTCTCTTAGGACAGGGGCGGGCGCTTTCTTT. The rearrangement combines TRBV5-1 with TRBJ1-1; 9 bases in the middle match TRBD1. From the cysteine through the phenylalanine, the CDR3 covers 14 amino acids. Here the CDR3 DNA is all that survives: 42 bases in frame from base 1. The germline V end is reduced by 6 bases and the J end by 11 bases; junction bases left unmatched: 14. The germline V gene gives CDR1 as SGHRS and CDR2 as YFSETQ.